This T cell receptor (beta chain) was identified during a study of regulatory T cells. Findings of the study overall: In CD3G-deficient patients, conventional CD4+ T cells were enriched for hydrophobic CDR3 residues at positions 6 and 7.

The PCR used 52 TRBV and 13 TRBJ primers. The assay was immunoSEQ multiplex PCR, and TCRdb's table has in-frame clones only and misses some. The table records roughly 32,000 clones, roughly 90% of them present only once. The germline V gene has CDR1 SGHRS and CDR2 YFSETQ. CDR3 length equals 15 residues. With 0 bases clipped from V and 6 bases from J, the junction kept 8 bases outside the gene matches. Turning to this clone: Its matching antigen is unknown.

The V call is TRBV5-1, the J call TRBJ1-2; 7 bases map to TRBD1. Sequenced material: conventional CD4+ T cells sorted from blood. This sequence was found in a person aged 18-30 years with CD3G deficiency. Written as DNA, the CDR3 is TGCGCCAGCAGCTTGGGAGACAGGGACCACAATGGCTACACCTTC. Its protein is CASSLGDRDHNGYTF.